This entry features one T cell receptor beta chain sequence. The antigen is unknown. Profiling relied on immunoSEQ multiplex PCR, and the TCRdb table lists in-frame clones only, not all of them. This sample carries a few million clones, more than 90% of them seen once, and the ten largest clones take over 0.12%. Trimming stripped 7 bases from V and 1 base from J, with 11 bases between. In germline, CDR1 is SGHAT, CDR2 FQNNGV. The CDR3 extends over 14 amino acids. The data stem from a study of shared clonotypes between healthy human individuals. As for the study in general: Three plates each covered CD4 naive and memory; CD8 naive two, CD8 memory one.

Notes on the study in general: Clonotypes shared by all four donors outscored non-shared clonotypes in generation probability. It was observed that approximately 5% of naive CD4 clonotypes were shared across a few donors. Rarefaction demonstrated incomplete sorted-subset sequencing despite large depth.

The rearrangement joins TRBV11-2 to TRBJ2-1; D may be TRBD1 or TRBD2 (6 bases each). The sample was naive CD4+ T cells sorted from blood. Subset meaning: CD45RA+ positively selected. This TCR derives from a man between 18 and 35 years old in good health. CDR3 region: CASTEGGSYNEQFF. The CDR3 region has the DNA TGTGCCAGCACCGAAGGGGGGTCCTACAATGAGCAGTTCTTC.